Listed below are T cell receptor beta chains from one sample, sequenced in a study of blood T cells in healthy people across ages. TCRdb fed the 5' RACE reads into MiXCR, producing one record per CDR3 protein. The data show approximately 1.5 million distinct CDR3 sequences, approximately 39% seen once. The sequencing sample was made of blood. The receptor source for this set is a woman between 18 and 30 years old in good health. The CDR3 runs from the conserved cysteine through the conserved F or W. The D gene is left open where the match is weak. Expanded clones are given a class, and other clones once, few, many or no size at all.

clone_size: -; j_call: TRBJ1-5; v_call: TRBV3-1; d_call: -; cdr3_aa: CASSHFGNQPQHF; cdr3_nt: TGTGCCAGCAGCCACTTCGGCAATCAGCCCCAGCATTTT
clone_size: -; j_call: TRBJ2-7; v_call: TRBV11-2; d_call: -; cdr3_aa: CASSFSGGYSSYEQYF; cdr3_nt: TGTGCCAGCAGCTTTAGTGGTGGGTATAGCTCCTACGAGCAGTACTTC
clone_size: many; j_call: TRBJ1-2; v_call: TRBV10-3; d_call: -; cdr3_aa: CAISDGQQFYGYTF; cdr3_nt: TGTGCCATCAGTGATGGACAGCAATTCTATGGCTACACCTTC
clone_size: -; j_call: TRBJ2-2; v_call: TRBV5-5; d_call: -; cdr3_aa: CASSLGRGLNTGELFF; cdr3_nt: TGTGCCAGCAGCTTAGGAAGGGGCTTGAACACCGGGGAGCTGTTTTTT
clone_size: -; j_call: TRBJ2-1; v_call: TRBV7-3; d_call: -; cdr3_aa: CASSAALGSYNEQFF; cdr3_nt: TGTGCCAGCAGCGCCGCCCTCGGGAGTTACAATGAGCAGTTCTTC
clone_size: -; j_call: TRBJ2-1; v_call: TRBV6-5; d_call: -; cdr3_aa: CASSSALGEQFF; cdr3_nt: TGTGCCAGCAGTTCGGCTTTAGGTGAGCAGTTCTTC
clone_size: -; j_call: TRBJ2-1; v_call: TRBV7-9; d_call: -; cdr3_aa: CASSLRFRVGWSYNEQFF; cdr3_nt: TGTGCCAGCAGCCTAAGATTTCGCGTGGGGTGGTCCTACAATGAGCAGTTCTTC
clone_size: -; j_call: TRBJ2-2; v_call: TRBV20-1; d_call: TRBD2; cdr3_aa: CSAPQSGRAGGELFF; cdr3_nt: TGCAGTGCCCCACAGAGCGGGAGGGCCGGCGGGGAGCTGTTTTTT
clone_size: -; j_call: TRBJ1-6; v_call: TRBV7-8; d_call: -; cdr3_aa: CASSETNSVSSYNSPLHF; cdr3_nt: TGTGCCAGCAGCGAAACCAACAGCGTAAGCTCCTATAATTCACCCCTCCACTTT
clone_size: -; j_call: TRBJ1-1; v_call: TRBV25-1; d_call: -; cdr3_aa: CASNGGLGAFF; cdr3_nt: TGTGCCAGCAATGGAGGCTTGGGGGCTTTCTTT
clone_size: -; j_call: TRBJ1-4; v_call: TRBV27; d_call: -; cdr3_aa: CASSPTDRQPNEKLFF; cdr3_nt: TGTGCCAGCAGTCCGACGGACAGACAGCCTAATGAAAAACTGTTTTTT
clone_size: -; j_call: TRBJ1-2; v_call: TRBV6-5; d_call: -; cdr3_aa: CASSSAPLYGYTF; cdr3_nt: TGTGCCAGCAGTTCCGCTCCCCTATATGGCTACACCTTC
clone_size: few; j_call: TRBJ1-2; v_call: TRBV7-2; d_call: -; cdr3_aa: CASSPPDRRGYTF; cdr3_nt: TGTGCCAGCAGCCCTCCGGACAGAAGGGGCTACACCTTC
clone_size: -; j_call: TRBJ2-5; v_call: TRBV12-3/TRBV12-4; d_call: -; cdr3_aa: CASSLAPGGGRETQYF; cdr3_nt: TGTGCCAGCAGTTTAGCCCCGGGTGGAGGGAGAGAGACCCAGTACTTC
clone_size: -; j_call: TRBJ2-7; v_call: TRBV20-1; d_call: TRBD1; cdr3_aa: CSAKLDRELTEQYF; cdr3_nt: TGCAGTGCTAAGCTCGACAGGGAGCTGACCGAGCAGTACTTC
clone_size: once; j_call: TRBJ1-1; v_call: TRBV12-3/TRBV12-4; d_call: TRBD1; cdr3_aa: CASSLSRGVWTEAFF; cdr3_nt: TGTGCCAGCAGTCTCTCCAGGGGGGTATGGACTGAAGCTTTCTTT
clone_size: -; j_call: TRBJ2-2; v_call: TRBV12-3/TRBV12-4; d_call: -; cdr3_aa: CASSPFRGRDTGELFF; cdr3_nt: TGTGCCAGCAGCCCATTTCGCGGCCGAGACACCGGGGAGCTGTTTTTT
clone_size: -; j_call: TRBJ1-4; v_call: TRBV7-9; d_call: -; cdr3_aa: CASSEEDLNEKLFF; cdr3_nt: TGTGCCAGCAGCGAAGAGGACCTTAATGAAAAACTGTTTTTT
clone_size: -; j_call: TRBJ1-1; v_call: TRBV12-5; d_call: -; cdr3_aa: CASGLPPVRGEAFF; cdr3_nt: TGTGCTAGTGGTTTGCCTCCGGTTCGCGGTGAAGCTTTCTTT
clone_size: -; j_call: TRBJ2-7; v_call: TRBV12-5; d_call: -; cdr3_aa: CASGLSGGKAYNEQYF; cdr3_nt: TGTGCTAGTGGTTTAAGTGGGGGGAAGGCCTACAATGAGCAGTACTTC
clone_size: -; j_call: TRBJ2-7; v_call: TRBV5-1; d_call: -; cdr3_aa: CASSIGKDEQYF; cdr3_nt: TGCGCCAGCAGCATCGGTAAGGACGAGCAGTACTTC
clone_size: few; j_call: TRBJ2-1; v_call: TRBV2; d_call: -; cdr3_aa: CASSPGTPRDEQFF; cdr3_nt: TGTGCCAGTTCTCCGGGGACCCCAAGGGATGAGCAGTTCTTC
clone_size: -; j_call: TRBJ2-3; v_call: TRBV6-5; d_call: -; cdr3_aa: CATRGGGGTDTQYF; cdr3_nt: TGTGCCACCCGGGGTGGCGGTGGAACAGATACGCAGTATTTT
clone_size: -; j_call: TRBJ2-1; v_call: TRBV7-9; d_call: TRBD2; cdr3_aa: CASSSGTSGRDEQFF; cdr3_nt: TGTGCCAGCAGCTCCGGGACTAGCGGGAGGGATGAGCAGTTCTTC
clone_size: -; j_call: TRBJ2-1; v_call: TRBV28; d_call: -; cdr3_aa: CASRAYDYDNEQFF; cdr3_nt: TGTGCCAGCAGAGCCTATGATTATGACAATGAGCAGTTCTTC
clone_size: -; j_call: TRBJ2-4; v_call: TRBV7-2; d_call: -; cdr3_aa: CASSAVGGGAKNIQYF; cdr3_nt: TGTGCCAGCAGCGCGGTGGGTGGAGGAGCCAAAAACATTCAGTACTTC
clone_size: few; j_call: TRBJ2-7; v_call: TRBV12-3/TRBV12-4; d_call: TRBD2; cdr3_aa: CASSGGGNPYEQYF; cdr3_nt: TGTGCCAGCAGTGGGGGAGGGAACCCCTACGAGCAGTACTTC
clone_size: -; j_call: TRBJ1-1; v_call: TRBV3-1; d_call: TRBD1; cdr3_aa: CASSPSSGGWQAFF; cdr3_nt: TGTGCCAGCAGCCCATCATCAGGGGGATGGCAAGCTTTCTTT
clone_size: few; j_call: TRBJ2-3; v_call: TRBV10-3; d_call: -; cdr3_aa: CAISGLPSTDTQYF; cdr3_nt: TGTGCCATCAGTGGTCTCCCTAGCACAGATACGCAGTATTTT
clone_size: few; j_call: TRBJ2-1; v_call: TRBV10-3; d_call: -; cdr3_aa: CAIGVDSGNEQFF; cdr3_nt: TGTGCCATCGGGGTTGACTCCGGCAATGAGCAGTTCTTC
clone_size: few; j_call: TRBJ1-1; v_call: TRBV19; d_call: -; cdr3_aa: CASKWGLNTEAFF; cdr3_nt: TGTGCCAGTAAGTGGGGTTTGAACACTGAAGCTTTCTTT
clone_size: few; j_call: TRBJ2-7; v_call: TRBV4-3; d_call: TRBD2; cdr3_aa: CASSLRLAGDSYNEQYF; cdr3_nt: TGCGCCAGCAGCTTACGACTAGCGGGAGACTCCTACAATGAGCAGTACTTC
clone_size: -; j_call: TRBJ2-1; v_call: TRBV6-6; d_call: -; cdr3_aa: CASSYVMGAANEQFF; cdr3_nt: TGTGCCAGCAGTTACGTCATGGGTGCAGCCAATGAGCAGTTCTTC
clone_size: few; j_call: TRBJ1-5; v_call: TRBV27; d_call: -; cdr3_aa: CASSPTSGTFNQPQHF; cdr3_nt: TGTGCCAGCAGTCCGACCTCCGGGACGTTTAATCAGCCCCAGCATTTT
clone_size: once; j_call: TRBJ2-4; v_call: TRBV11-2; d_call: -; cdr3_aa: CASSSNSGLAKNIQYF; cdr3_nt: TGTGCCAGCAGCTCAAATAGCGGTCTAGCCAAAAACATTCAGTACTTC
clone_size: -; j_call: TRBJ2-1; v_call: TRBV7-8; d_call: TRBD1; cdr3_aa: CASSFRRTGGNEQFF; cdr3_nt: TGTGCCAGCAGCTTTAGGCGAACAGGGGGCAATGAGCAGTTCTTC
clone_size: -; j_call: TRBJ2-1; v_call: TRBV20-1; d_call: -; cdr3_aa: CSASKRGTYNERFF; cdr3_nt: TGCAGTGCTAGCAAACGGGGGACCTACAATGAGCGGTTCTTC
clone_size: few; j_call: TRBJ2-1; v_call: TRBV7-2; d_call: -; cdr3_aa: CASSWTYEQFF; cdr3_nt: TGTGCCAGCAGCTGGACATATGAGCAGTTCTTC
clone_size: once; j_call: TRBJ2-7; v_call: TRBV13; d_call: -; cdr3_aa: CASSFNTGDYEQYF; cdr3_nt: TGTGCCAGCAGCTTTAACACCGGGGACTACGAGCAGTACTTC
clone_size: -; j_call: TRBJ2-6; v_call: TRBV18; d_call: TRBD1; cdr3_aa: CASSSRQGAAGANVLTF; cdr3_nt: TGTGCCAGCTCATCTAGACAGGGGGCAGCTGGGGCCAACGTCCTGACTTTC
clone_size: many; j_call: TRBJ1-2; v_call: TRBV29-1; d_call: TRBD1; cdr3_aa: CSVRTGSGYTF; cdr3_nt: TGCAGCGTTAGGACAGGGAGTGGCTACACCTTC
clone_size: few; j_call: TRBJ2-5; v_call: TRBV7-9; d_call: -; cdr3_aa: CASSIEFTQETQYF; cdr3_nt: TGTGCCAGCAGTATAGAGTTTACGCAAGAGACCCAGTACTTC
clone_size: -; j_call: TRBJ2-1; v_call: TRBV20-1; d_call: TRBD2; cdr3_aa: CSAAGTSGRSSSNEQFF; cdr3_nt: TGCAGTGCCGCCGGGACTAGCGGGAGAAGTTCTAGCAATGAGCAGTTCTTC
clone_size: once; j_call: TRBJ2-2; v_call: TRBV7-2; d_call: TRBD2; cdr3_aa: CASSLVSGVTGELFF; cdr3_nt: TGTGCCAGCAGCTTAGTCAGCGGGGTTACCGGGGAGCTGTTTTTT
clone_size: -; j_call: TRBJ2-3; v_call: TRBV9; d_call: TRBD1; cdr3_aa: CASSGQGGGGTDTQYF; cdr3_nt: TGTGCCAGCAGCGGACAGGGGGGAGGGGGCACAGATACGCAGTATTTT
clone_size: -; j_call: TRBJ1-3; v_call: TRBV7-2; d_call: -; cdr3_aa: CASRPQETLGNTIYF; cdr3_nt: TGTGCCAGCAGGCCCCAGGAGACATTAGGAAACACCATATATTTT
clone_size: few; j_call: TRBJ2-5; v_call: TRBV28; d_call: -; cdr3_aa: CASSFPPGTQYF; cdr3_nt: TGTGCCAGCAGTTTCCCTCCAGGGACCCAGTACTTC
clone_size: few; j_call: TRBJ1-2; v_call: TRBV7-2; d_call: -; cdr3_aa: CASSFIGGAGNYGYTF; cdr3_nt: TGTGCCAGCAGCTTTATTGGGGGGGCTGGGAACTATGGCTACACCTTC
clone_size: -; j_call: TRBJ2-3; v_call: TRBV6-2/TRBV6-3; d_call: TRBD2; cdr3_aa: CASSYSQGGPTDTQYF; cdr3_nt: TGTGCCAGCAGTTACTCCCAGGGAGGGCCCACAGATACGCAGTATTTT
clone_size: -; j_call: TRBJ1-2; v_call: TRBV29-1; d_call: -; cdr3_aa: CSVGAGWDYGYTF; cdr3_nt: TGCAGCGTTGGGGCAGGGTGGGACTATGGCTACACCTTC
clone_size: many; j_call: TRBJ1-1; v_call: TRBV4-3; d_call: -; cdr3_aa: CASSRQINTEAFF; cdr3_nt: TGCGCCAGCAGCCGACAGATTAACACTGAAGCTTTCTTT